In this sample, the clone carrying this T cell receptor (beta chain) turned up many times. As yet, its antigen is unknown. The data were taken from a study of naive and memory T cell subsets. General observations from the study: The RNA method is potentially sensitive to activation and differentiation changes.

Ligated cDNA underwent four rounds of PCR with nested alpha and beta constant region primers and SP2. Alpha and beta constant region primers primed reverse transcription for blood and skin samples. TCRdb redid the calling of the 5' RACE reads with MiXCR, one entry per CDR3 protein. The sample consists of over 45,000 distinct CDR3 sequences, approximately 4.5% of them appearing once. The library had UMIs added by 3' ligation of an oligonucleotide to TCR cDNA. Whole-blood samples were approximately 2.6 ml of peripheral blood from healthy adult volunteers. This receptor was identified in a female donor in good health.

For the CDR3, the DNA is TGTGCCAGCAGCTTAACTCAAGAGACCCAGTACTTC. It translates to CASSLTQETQYF. V is TRBV7-2 and J is TRBJ2-5, with D unclear. The V gene lost 2 bases and the J gene lost 2 bases, with 3 bases spanning the gap. CDR3 length: 12 residues. Germline CDR1 SGHTA, CDR2 FQGNSA. The full variable domain, its missing parts supplied by reference TRBV7-2 and TRBJ2-5, is GAGVSQSPSNKVTEKGKDVELRCDPISGHTALYWYRQSLGQGLEFLIYFQGNSAPDKSGLPSDRFSAERTGGSVSTLTIQRTQQEDSAVYLCASSLTQETQYFGPGTRLLVL.